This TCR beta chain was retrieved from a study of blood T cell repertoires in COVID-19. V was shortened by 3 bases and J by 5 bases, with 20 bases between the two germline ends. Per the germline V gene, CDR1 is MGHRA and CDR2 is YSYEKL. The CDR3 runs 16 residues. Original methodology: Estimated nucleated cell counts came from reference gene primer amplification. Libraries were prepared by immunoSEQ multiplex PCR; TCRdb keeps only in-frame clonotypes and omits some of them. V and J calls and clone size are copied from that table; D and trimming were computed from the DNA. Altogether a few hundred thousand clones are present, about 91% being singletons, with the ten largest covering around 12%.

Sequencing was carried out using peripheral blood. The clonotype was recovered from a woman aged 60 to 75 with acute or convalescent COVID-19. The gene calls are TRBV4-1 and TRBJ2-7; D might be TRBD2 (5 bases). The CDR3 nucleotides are TGCGCCAGCAGCCACCCTTTCACTACTACACTAGACGAGCAGTACTTC. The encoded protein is CASSHPFTTTLDEQYF.